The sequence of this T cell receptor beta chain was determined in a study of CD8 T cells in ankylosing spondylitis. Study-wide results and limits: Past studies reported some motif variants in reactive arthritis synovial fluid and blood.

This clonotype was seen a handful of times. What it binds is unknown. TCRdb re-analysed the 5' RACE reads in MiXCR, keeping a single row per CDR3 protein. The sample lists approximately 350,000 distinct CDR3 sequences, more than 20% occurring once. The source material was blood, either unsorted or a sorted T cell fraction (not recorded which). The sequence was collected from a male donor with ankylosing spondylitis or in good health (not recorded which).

CDR3 DNA sequence: TGTGCCAGCAGCTCGGGACACGCGAACACTGAAGCTTTCTTT. Its translation: CASSSGHANTEAFF. The J gene is TRBJ1-1, the V gene TRBV7-8; TRBD1 might be the D (6 bases). The CDR3 is 14 amino acids. Germline V gene sequence: CDR1 SGHVS, CDR2 FQNEAQ. Trimming left V 4 bases short and J 1 base short, with 10 bases between.